Each of the 13 T cell receptor beta chains below was sequenced from the same sample in a study of T-cell reconstitution after alpha-beta-depleted transplantation in children. For TCRbeta, the library was prepared with unique molecular identifiers. From the PCR reads, TCRdb called clonotypes with MiXCR, one entry per CDR3 protein. The top ten hold roughly 15% of the sample, which has approximately 520,000 distinct CDR3 sequences, about an eighth seen once. The material was PBMCs, mostly from graft donor cells, obtained 180 days after TCRalphabeta/CD19-depleted stem cell transplant. Every receptor here comes from a female patient aged 2-9 years who had a stem cell transplant for aplastic anemia, so the T cells may come from the graft donor.

This clonotype was detected a few times. The CDR3 protein is CASTPSWSYQETQYF. The CDR3 DNA sequence: TGTGCCAGCACGCCAAGCTGGTCATACCAAGAGACCCAGTACTTC. The rearrangement links TRBV6-1 to TRBJ2-5; D ambiguous. Germline-derived CDR1 and CDR2 are MNHNS and SASEGT. The CDR3 length is 15 residues. Trimming stripped 7 bases from V and 0 bases from J, with 15 bases between.

This clonotype has ten or more counts. The chain uses TRBV12-3 or TRBV12-4 and TRBJ2-5; possibly TRBD2 for D (5 bases). V lost 6 bases and J 2 bases, leaving 19 bases between the germline ends. CDR3 size: 16 residues. Here the CDR3 DNA reads TGTGCCAGCAGAGAGGGCGTAGTGGGTTCGCAAGAGACCCAGTACTTC. Protein sequence: CASREGVVGSQETQYF.

This clonotype was observed a handful of times. This sequence joins TRBV10-2 and TRBJ2-1; maybe TRBD1 (5 bases). Germline-derived CDR1 and CDR2 are WSHSY and SAAADI. Trimming stripped 6 bases from V and 8 bases from J, with 11 bases between. The CDR3 is made up of 12 amino acids. The DNA for the CDR3 is TGCGCCAGCAGCGTGCAAGGGGATGAGCAGTTCTTC. Its translation: CASSVQGDEQFF.

The table lists this clonotype with a few counts. V gene TRBV7-9 combines with J gene TRBJ1-5; 9 bases are a match to TRBD1. V trimming: 4 bases; J trimming: 6 bases; junction bases outside the gene matches: 10. Germline V lookup: CDR1 SEHNR, CDR2 FQNEAQ (reference sequence). CDR3 size: 16 residues. The CDR3 DNA is TGTGCCAGCAGCTCGGGGAGCGGGACAGGGAGTCAGCCCCAGCATTTT. It encodes CASSSGSGTGSQPQHF.

V usage is TRBV29-1 and J usage is TRBJ1-2; 12 bases are shared with TRBD1. This CDR3 contains 16 residues. Germline CDR1 is SQVTM and CDR2 is ANQGSEA. V lost 6 bases, J lost 4 bases, and 12 bases stayed unmatched. CDR3 region: CSVAWGQGAAGYGYTF. The CDR3 DNA reads TGCAGCGTCGCCTGGGGACAGGGGGCGGCAGGCTATGGCTACACCTTC.

This clonotype showed up just a few times. The chain uses TRBV29-1 and TRBJ2-1; D is ambiguous. This CDR3 contains 16 residues. Between the trimmed V and J ends, which lost 2 bases and 12 bases, there was a span of 26 bases. Germline V gene lookup returns CDR1 SQVTM and CDR2 ANQGSEA. This chain's CDR3 is CSVERVYKDLTMMQFF. CDR3 DNA: TGCAGCGTTGAACGGGTTTACAAGGACCTTACAATGATGCAGTTCTTC.

This chain links TRBV12-3 or TRBV12-4 with TRBJ1-6; 7 bases are shared with TRBD1. This CDR3 is 17 amino acids long. The V and J ends lost 2 bases and 7 bases, in that order; junction bases with no gene match: 11. The CDR3 nucleotides are TGTGCCAGCAGTTTAACCGGACAGGCAGGGGGGAATTCACCCCTCCACTTT. Amino acids: CASSLTGQAGGNSPLHF.

In this sample, this clonotype turned up a few times. Written as DNA, the CDR3 is TGTGCCAGCAACCATCACGCTCCACCGAACACTGAAGCTTTCTTT. Its translation: CASNHHAPPNTEAFF. This rearrangement joins TRBV3-1 to TRBJ1-1; D is ambiguous. Per the germline V gene, CDR1 is LGHDT and CDR2 is YNNKEL (reference sequence). This CDR3 has 15 amino acids. V lost 7 bases, J lost 1 base, and 16 bases lay in between.

The V gene is TRBV20-1, the J gene TRBJ2-3; 15 bases are shared with TRBD2. Trimming at V came to 6 bases and at J to 2 bases, leaving 6 bases not matched to a gene. The CDR3 covers 16 residues. Germline assignment: CDR1 DFQATT and CDR2 SNEGSKA (reference sequence). Here the CDR3 DNA reads TGCAGTGCCCGAAGGACTAGCGGGAGGGTCACAGATACGCAGTATTTT. Protein product: CSARRTSGRVTDTQYF.

This clonotype was recorded at least ten times. The chain employs TRBV27 and TRBJ2-1; D perhaps matches TRBD2 (6 bases). Germline CDR1 is MNHEY and CDR2 is SMNVEV (reference sequence). This CDR3 comprises 14 residues. Trimming cost V 2 bases and J 4 bases, with 9 bases left between them. The CDR3 DNA is TGTGCCAGCAGTTTAGCGGGATATTACAATGAGCAGTTCTTC. Translation: CASSLAGYYNEQFF.

The J gene is TRBJ2-3, the V gene TRBV5-1; D not resolved. V lost 4 bases to trimming and J lost 6 bases, with 9 bases between them. The CDR3 loop spans 12 amino acids. Germline V gene data show CDR1 as SGHRS and CDR2 as YFSETQ. DNA for the CDR3: TGCGCCAGCAGCCCCGGTCATGATACGCAGTATTTT. Its translation is CASSPGHDTQYF.

This clonotype showed up just a few times. V gene TRBV11-2 combines with J gene TRBJ2-7; 8 bases are shared with TRBD2. The germline V gene has CDR1 SGHAT and CDR2 FQNNGV. V shed 3 bases and J 3 bases; nucleotides not matched to a gene: 7. CDR3 length equals 15 residues. Here the CDR3 reads CASSFRGGPNYEQYV. CDR3 sequence (DNA): TGTGCCAGCAGCTTCCGCGGGGGGCCGAACTACGAGCAGTACGTC.

V is TRBV7-2 and J is TRBJ1-2; no reliable D call. V lost 5 bases, J lost 3 bases, and 16 bases lay in between. CDR3 size: 15 residues. Germline V gene lookup returns CDR1 SGHTA and CDR2 FQGNSA. The CDR3 nucleotides are TGTGCCAGCAGCCCCCACGTTTCGGAGGACTATGGCTACACCTTC. Encoded protein: CASSPHVSEDYGYTF.